This T cell receptor beta chain derives from a study of vaccination effects on CD4 cells after COVID-19 (dated by TCRdb to between 2021 and 2024). Describing the broader study: Post-vaccine samples across the study were collected a median of 72 days after the second dose, with a range of 14 to 241. Cultures from other donors in the study were sequenced with the Oncomine TCR Beta short-read assay on an Illumina iSeq 100. SARS-CoV-2 spike-specific CD4+ TCR repertoires were compared before and after mRNA vaccination in COVID-19 convalescent patients and in infection-naive vaccine recipients. A total of 10 COVID-19 convalescent patients and a handful of SARS-CoV-2-naive healthy vaccine recipients were included in the full study.

The library was obtained by the immunoSEQ multiplex PCR assay. TCR beta CDR3 sequencing was performed on DNA from the cultured, isolated CD4+ T cells. The paper's data handling went like this. Non-productive TCR sequences were discarded, and reads were trimmed to the CDR3 region, with only CDR3s of 7 or more amino acids retained. The MANAFEST web app was used to pick out antigen-specific clonotypes by comparing their expansion in peptide wells with that in reference cultures. For clones to be considered positive, expansion at FDR<0.05 versus reference and all other wells, an odds ratio above 5, and a frequency above 0.1% in two replicate wells were required. Clonotypes significantly expanded in SARS-CoV-2 spike wells and in at least one common cold coronavirus spike condition were defined as cross-reactive. CDR3 similarity was assessed by Levenshtein distance with the stringdist R package, and unrooted trees were built with ape in R 3.6.1. Imported from immuneACCESS, the table was reduced by TCRdb to in-frame sequences with V and J called. These copies leave out some clones; in studies compared against another copy, an unresolved V gene accounts for under half, and the cause of the remainder is not known. V, J and clone size were drawn from that table, and D and trimming were deduced from the DNA. The sample table lists around 30,000 clones, 55% to 70% of them with a count of one. The top ten clonotypes cover 7.5% to 9.5% of the sample.

In the ViraFEST assay, PBMC were stimulated with viral peptide pools, and antigen-specific CD4+ T cell clonotypes were then identified by expansion using TCR sequencing. After more than 9 days of culture, CD4+ T cells were isolated with the EasySep CD4+ T cell isolation kit. Each participant received two doses of an mRNA SARS-CoV-2 vaccine, either BNT162b2 or mRNA-1273. None of the healthy vaccine recipients had a prior SARS-CoV-2 infection, which was confirmed by nucleocapsid antibody tests that came back negative both before and after vaccination. Each well held more than 1.5 million PBMC cultured in IMDM containing approximately 5% human AB serum, around 10 IU/ml IL-2 and gentamicin, along with about 10 ug/ml peptides. On days 3 and 7, half of the culture medium was replaced with fresh IL-2-containing medium. Each peptide stimulation condition was cultured in triplicate wells unless otherwise noted. Using Ficoll-Paque Plus gradient centrifugation, PBMC were separated from whole blood and then either used fresh or cryopreserved at -140C. The spike proteins of SARS-CoV-2 and of the common cold coronaviruses HCoV-NL63, HCoV-OC43 and HCoV-229E were spanned by overlapping peptide pools. The QIAamp micro DNA kit was used to extract genomic DNA from the cultured CD4+ T cells.

Per the germline V gene, SGHRS is the CDR1 and YFSETQ is the CDR2. V is cut back by 4 bases and J by 3 bases, with 6 bases in the junction unmatched. From its cysteine to its phenylalanine, the CDR3 spans 16 amino acids. Only the CDR3 part of the read is kept: 48 bases, read in frame from the first base. Points the paper makes about the study in general: Marked clonal contraction was observed in both infection-induced and vaccine-induced clones at late post-vaccination timepoints, consistent with waning T cell responses. The study was limited by a small number of convalescent patients and lacked early post-infection timepoints. Among healthy vaccine recipients, nearly all vaccine-induced clones were SARS-CoV-2 mono-reactive, and just 1 of 255 was cross-reactive with common cold coronaviruses.

This clone has more than one count but fewer than ten. The specificity of this receptor is unknown. Base qualities are not recorded, but no much larger clone differs from it by a single base. This material consisted of CD4+ T cells from PBMCs cultured with SARS-CoV-2 spike peptides, taken after COVID-19 vaccination. The cell subset or site label here, explained by the study, means: SARS-CoV-2 spike overlapping peptide pool stimulation. This receptor was taken from a human donor who received a COVID-19 vaccine. The V and J genes are TRBV5-1 and TRBJ2-2, with 10 bases matching TRBD1. The nucleotide sequence is TGCGCCAGCAGCGCGGGACAGGGGTCTTACACCGGGGAGCTGTTTTTT. It is translated as CASSAGQGSYTGELFF.